This TCR beta chain stems from a study of human T cells and chemical hapten exposure. Overall study: DPC at 2% was the sensitizing agent, placed on approximately 2 cm by approximately 2 cm of upper inner arm skin. Diphenylcyclopropenone was applied weekly to patients' scalps across the roughly 23-week study. Study-wide results and caveats: PT1 expanded TCR counts correlated positively with patch test score. Expanded TCRs made up significantly more big CDR3 similarity clusters than controls did.

Time point indicated: patch test 2, 6 weeks after DPC sensitization. Treatment specified: therapeutic diphenylcyclopropenone sensitization with weekly scalp DPC. TCRdb analysed the RACE reads with MiXCR anew, one entry per CDR3 protein. The repertoire includes some 79,000 distinct CDR3 sequences, about 10% of them detected once, and 5% sits in the top ten. CDR1 and CDR2 from the germline V gene are SGHTA and FQGNSA. Trimming took 5 bases from V and 1 from J, leaving 7 bases between them. There are 13 residues in the CDR3. In this sample, this clonotype turned up many times. Its antigen is as yet unknown.

The sequenced sample was whole blood, obtained in connection with sensitization to the hapten diphenylcyclopropenone (DPC). The V gene is TRBV7-2, the J gene TRBJ2-3, with D unresolved. This clonotype was sampled from a woman in her 50s with alopecia areata. Some clones in this sample may be carry-over from other donors' samples. CDR3 protein: CASSNDGTDTQYF. The CDR3 DNA reads as TGTGCCAGCAGCAATGACGGCACAGATACGCAGTATTTT.